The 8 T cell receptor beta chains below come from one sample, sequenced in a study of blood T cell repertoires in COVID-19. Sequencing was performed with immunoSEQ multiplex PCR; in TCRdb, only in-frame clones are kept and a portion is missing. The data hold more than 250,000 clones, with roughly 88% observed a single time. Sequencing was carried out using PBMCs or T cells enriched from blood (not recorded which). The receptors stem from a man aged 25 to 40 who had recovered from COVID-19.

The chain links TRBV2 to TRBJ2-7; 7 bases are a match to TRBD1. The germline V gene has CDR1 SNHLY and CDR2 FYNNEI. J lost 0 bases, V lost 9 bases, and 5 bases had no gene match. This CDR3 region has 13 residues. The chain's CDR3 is CASRTGVSYEQYF. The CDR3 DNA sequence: TGTGCCAGTCGGACAGGAGTCTCCTACGAGCAGTACTTC. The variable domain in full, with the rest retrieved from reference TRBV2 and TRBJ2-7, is EPEVTQTPSHQVTQMGQEVILRCVPISNHLYFYWYRQILGQKVEFLVSFYNNEISEKSEIFDDQFSVERPDGSNFTLKIRSTKLEDSAMYFCASRTGVSYEQYFGPGTRLTVT.

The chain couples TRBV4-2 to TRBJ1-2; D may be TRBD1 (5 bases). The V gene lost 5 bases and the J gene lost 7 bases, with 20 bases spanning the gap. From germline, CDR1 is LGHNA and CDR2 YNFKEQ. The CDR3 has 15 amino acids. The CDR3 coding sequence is TGTGCCAGCAGCAAAGGGTACCGAGCGGGGGGTGGCTACACCTTC. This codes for CASSKGYRAGGGYTF.

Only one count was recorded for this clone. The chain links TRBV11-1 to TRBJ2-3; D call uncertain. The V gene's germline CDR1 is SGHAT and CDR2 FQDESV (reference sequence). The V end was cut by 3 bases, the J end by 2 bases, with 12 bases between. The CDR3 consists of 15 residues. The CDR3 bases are TGTGCCAGCAGCTTGGCTCGGGTCCTCACAGATACGCAGTATTTT. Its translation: CASSLARVLTDTQYF. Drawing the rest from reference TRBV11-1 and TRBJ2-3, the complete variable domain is EAEVAQSPRYKITEKSQAVAFWCDPISGHATLYWYRQILGQGPELLVQFQDESVVDDSQLPKDRFSAERLKGVDSTLKIQPAELGDSAMYLCASSLARVLTDTQYFGPGTRLTVL.

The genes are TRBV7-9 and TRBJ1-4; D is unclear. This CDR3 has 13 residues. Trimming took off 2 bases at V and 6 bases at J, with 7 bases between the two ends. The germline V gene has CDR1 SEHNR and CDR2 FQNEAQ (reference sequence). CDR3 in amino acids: CASSLNNHEKLFF. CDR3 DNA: TGTGCCAGCAGCTTAAACAACCATGAAAAACTGTTTTTT.

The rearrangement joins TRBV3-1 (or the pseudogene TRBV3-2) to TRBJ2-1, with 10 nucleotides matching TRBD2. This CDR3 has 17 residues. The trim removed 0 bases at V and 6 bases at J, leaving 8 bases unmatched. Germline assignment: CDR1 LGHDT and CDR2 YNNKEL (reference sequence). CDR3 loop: CASSQEHGTSAGNEQFF. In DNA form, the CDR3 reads TGTGCCAGCAGCCAAGAACACGGGACTAGCGCGGGCAATGAGCAGTTCTTC.

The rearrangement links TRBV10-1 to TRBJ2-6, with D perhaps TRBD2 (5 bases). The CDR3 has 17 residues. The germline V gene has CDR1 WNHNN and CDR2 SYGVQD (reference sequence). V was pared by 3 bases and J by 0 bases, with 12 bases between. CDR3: CASSEKGLYSGANVLTF. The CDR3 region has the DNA TGCGCCAGCAGTGAAAAAGGACTGTACTCTGGGGCCAACGTCCTGACTTTC.

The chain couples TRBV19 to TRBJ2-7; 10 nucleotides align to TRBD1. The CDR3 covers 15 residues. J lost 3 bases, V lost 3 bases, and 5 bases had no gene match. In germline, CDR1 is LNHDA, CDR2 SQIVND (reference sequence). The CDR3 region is CASSIGTGDHYEQYF. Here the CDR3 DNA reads TGTGCCAGTAGTATCGGGACAGGGGACCACTACGAGCAGTACTTC.

The CDR3 loop reads CASSLGPTYEQYF. The CDR3 coding sequence is TGTGCCAGCAGCTTAGGGCCCACCTACGAGCAGTACTTC. The rearrangement joins TRBV11-2 to TRBJ2-7; no reliable D call. Germline V gene lookup returns CDR1 SGHAT and CDR2 FQNNGV. V shed 1 base and J shed 2 bases, with 6 bases lying between them. CDR3 length: 13 amino acids.